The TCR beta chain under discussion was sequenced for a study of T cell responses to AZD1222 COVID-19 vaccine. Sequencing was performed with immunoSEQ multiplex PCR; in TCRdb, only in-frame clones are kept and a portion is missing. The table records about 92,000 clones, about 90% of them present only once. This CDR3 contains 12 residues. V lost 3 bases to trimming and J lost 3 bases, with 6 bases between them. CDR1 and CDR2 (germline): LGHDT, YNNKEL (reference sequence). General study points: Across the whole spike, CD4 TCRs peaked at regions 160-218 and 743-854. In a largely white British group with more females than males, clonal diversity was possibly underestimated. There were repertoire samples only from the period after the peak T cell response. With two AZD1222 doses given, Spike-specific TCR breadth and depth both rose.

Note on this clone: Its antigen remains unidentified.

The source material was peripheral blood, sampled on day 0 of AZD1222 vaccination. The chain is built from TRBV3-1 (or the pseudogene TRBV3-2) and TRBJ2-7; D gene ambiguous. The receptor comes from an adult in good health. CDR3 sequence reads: CASSHSHYEQYF. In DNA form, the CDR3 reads TGTGCCAGCAGCCATTCCCACTACGAGCAGTACTTC.